This T cell receptor (beta chain) was sequenced for a study of blood T cell repertoires in COVID-19. Method: immunoSEQ multiplex PCR; TCRdb's copy keeps in-frame clones and lacks some. The sample yields 380,000 or so clones, more than 75% seen once. The CDR3 is 14 amino acids. The germline V gene has CDR1 SQVTM and CDR2 ANQGSEA. Trimming removed 3 bases at V and 10 bases at J, with 16 bases between. The chain couples TRBV29-1 to TRBJ1-6, with D possibly TRBD1 on 6 matching bases. This clonotype was obtained from a human donor with acute or convalescent COVID-19. The donor label of this sample is uncertain. The sequenced material came from peripheral blood. The CDR3 nucleotides are TGCAGCGTTGAGGTTGGAGGCAGGGGCTCACCCCTCCACTTT. This codes for CSVEVGGRGSPLHF.